The 18 T cell receptor beta chains reported below all come from one sample, sequenced in a study of blood T cells in healthy people across ages. Through a sample-barcoded 5' primer and a J-beta primer mix, a second PCR was run for roughly 6 to 11 cycles. TCRdb independently ran MiXCR on the 5' RACE reads; one entry per CDR3 protein. The repertoire includes some 1.8 million distinct CDR3 sequences, about two fifths of them detected once, and around 23% sits in the top ten. Sample: blood. Receptor source: a human donor in good health.

This sequence joins TRBV11-2 and TRBJ1-2; 8 bases map to TRBD1. The germline gives CDR1 SGHAT, CDR2 FQNNGV. The CDR3 loop spans 16 amino acids. V dropped 5 bases and J dropped 0; count of bases not matched to a gene: 8. CDR3 DNA sequence: TGTGCCAGCAGCCCCCCCGGACAGGGTACTAACTATGGCTACACCTTC. Its translation: CASSPPGQGTNYGYTF.

Notes on this clonotype: Germline and junction disagree at one end, which may indicate a read error. This rearrangement joins TRBV3-1 to TRBJ2-3; D ambiguous. The CDR3 totals 13 residues. The germline V gene encodes CDR1 LGHDT and CDR2 YNNKEL (reference sequence). The CDR3 bases are TGTGTCAGCAGCCACAACCCACAGCCTACGCAGTATTTT. Amino acid sequence: CVSSHNPQPTQYF.

The chain links TRBV4-2 to TRBJ1-1; D is ambiguous. This CDR3 spans 13 amino acids. Germline CDR1 and CDR2: LGHNA and YNFKEQ. The germline V and J ends were trimmed by 2 bases and 4 bases, with 8 bases remaining between them. CDR3 nucleotide sequence: TGTGCCAGCAGCCAATCCCATGGCACTGAAGCTTTCTTT. This sequence encodes CASSQSHGTEAFF.

This clonotype has a handful of counts. This sequence joins TRBV4-2 and TRBJ2-7, with 10 bases aligning to TRBD2. Germline loops: CDR1 LGHNA, CDR2 YNFKEQ. The CDR3 covers 15 residues. After removal of 4 bases from V and 1 base from J, the junction contained 4 bases not matched to a gene. The CDR3 DNA reads as TGTGCCAGCAGCCGAAGCGGGGGGGAGTCCTACGAGCAGTACTTC. Its translation is CASSRSGGESYEQYF.

This clonotype was detected a few times. The gene calls are TRBV20-1 and TRBJ1-6, with a tentative D call TRBD1 (5 bases). CDR1 and CDR2 (germline): DFQATT, SNEGSKA (reference sequence). The CDR3 is 14 amino acids. V dropped 0 bases and J dropped 10 bases, with 13 bases sitting between them. The chain's CDR3 is CSARDPGNWSPLHF. In DNA form, the CDR3 reads TGCAGTGCTAGAGATCCAGGGAATTGGTCACCCCTCCACTTT.

The sample holds a few counts of this clonotype. One junction end disagrees with the germline gene, perhaps due to a read error. J is TRBJ2-1 and V is TRBV2, with D tentatively TRBD2 (5 bases). The CDR3 totals 11 residues. Germline lookup yields CDR1 SNHLY and CDR2 FYNNEI. For the CDR3, the DNA is TGTGCCGGCAGTCTGGCGGGTGAGCAGTTCTTC. Translation gives CAGSLAGEQFF. Full variable domain (outside the CDR3, taken from reference TRBV2 and TRBJ2-1): EPEVTQTPSHQVTQMGQEVILRCVPISNHLYFYWYRQILGQKVEFLVSFYNNEISEKSEIFDDQFSVERPDGSNFTLKIRSTKLEDSAMYFCAGSLAGEQFFGPGTRLTVL.

The chain couples TRBV7-2 to TRBJ2-3; D is ambiguous. The germline V gene encodes CDR1 SGHTA and CDR2 FQGNSA. This CDR3 region has 14 residues. V was clipped by 5 bases and J by 4 bases, with 13 bases between them. CDR3 sequence (DNA): TGTGCCAGCAGCCCCTCGTCCCCGCCAGATACGCAGTATTTT. Amino acid sequence: CASSPSSPPDTQYF. Full variable domain (missing parts from reference TRBV7-2 and TRBJ2-3): GAGVSQSPSNKVTEKGKDVELRCDPISGHTALYWYRQSLGQGLEFLIYFQGNSAPDKSGLPSDRFSAERTGGSVSTLTIQRTQQEDSAVYLCASSPSSPPDTQYFGPGTRLTVL.

The chain carries TRBV7-9 and TRBJ1-1, with a weak D call TRBD1 (6 bases). V was cut by 5 bases and J by 2 bases, with 15 bases left in between. CDR3 length: 15 residues. CDR1 is SEHNR and CDR2 is FQNEAQ in the germline V gene (reference sequence). The CDR3 DNA sequence: TGTGCCAGCAGCCCGCGAGGACAGTACAACACTGAAGCTTTCTTT. Translated: CASSPRGQYNTEAFF.

The rearrangement links TRBV28 to TRBJ1-1, with no clear D. This CDR3 has 14 residues. V was pared by 3 bases and J by 4 bases, with 12 bases between. Germline V CDR1 and CDR2: MDHEN, SYDVKM. In DNA form, the CDR3 reads TGTGCCAGCAGTTTTGGCAGGAGGACCACTGAAGCTTTCTTT. This gives the protein CASSFGRRTTEAFF.

This clonotype showed up just a few times. The V call is TRBV7-9, the J call TRBJ2-7, with D unresolved. This CDR3 is 14 amino acids long. V lost 4 bases to trimming and J lost 2 bases, with 12 bases between them. CDR1 and CDR2 from the germline V gene are SEHNR and FQNEAQ (reference sequence). The CDR3: CASSSWSETYEQYF. For the CDR3, the DNA is TGTGCCAGCAGCTCCTGGTCAGAAACCTACGAGCAGTACTTC. The variable domain in full, with the rest retrieved from reference TRBV7-9 and TRBJ2-7, is DTGVSQNPRHKITKRGQNVTFRCDPISEHNRLYWYRQTLGQGPEFLTYFQNEAQLEKSRLLSDRFSAERPKGSFSTLEIQRTEQGDSAMYLCASSSWSETYEQYFGPGTRLTVT.

J is TRBJ1-2 and V is TRBV7-2; D is perhaps TRBD1 (5 bases). V lost 4 bases, J lost 5 bases, and 20 bases lay in between. The CDR3 has 16 amino acids. The germline V gene has CDR1 SGHTA and CDR2 FQGNSA. The CDR3 DNA sequence: TGTGCCAGCAGCTCCGGACCCCGGGACGGTGATTATGGCTACACCTTC. Encoded protein: CASSSGPRDGDYGYTF.

This clonotype was detected only a few times. V is TRBV20-1 and J is TRBJ2-1; TRBD2 aligns across 9 bases. The CDR3 runs to 17 residues. Germline V gene data show CDR1 as DFQATT and CDR2 as SNEGSKA (reference sequence). With 4 bases clipped from V and 0 bases from J, the junction kept 10 bases outside the gene matches. In DNA, the CDR3 is TGCAGTGCTACCCGATTTTATAGCGGGGGCTCCTACAATGAGCAGTTCTTC. Translation gives CSATRFYSGGSYNEQFF.

This clonotype turned up a few times. The V gene is TRBV12-3 or TRBV12-4, the J gene TRBJ1-6; D is unclear. CDR3 size: 12 residues. With 7 bases removed from V and 6 bases from J, the gap between germline ends came to 7 bases. The CDR3 sequence: CASNDVNSPLHF. In DNA, the CDR3 is TGTGCCAGCAACGACGTTAATTCACCCCTCCACTTT.

This clonotype was detected ten times or more. The genes are TRBV7-2 and TRBJ2-1, with 10 bases lining up with TRBD1. CDR1 is SGHTA, CDR2 FQGNSA, per germline. V lost 4 bases to trimming and J lost 4 bases; unmatched junction nucleotides: 4. CDR3 length: 15 residues. Written as DNA, the CDR3 is TGTGCCAGCAGCTGGGACAGGGGCGCATACAATGAGCAGTTCTTC. Protein product: CASSWDRGAYNEQFF.

This clonotype was counted between two and nine times. The J gene is TRBJ2-5, the V gene TRBV20-1; D is unresolved. V was shortened by 3 bases and J by 7 bases, with 12 bases between the two germline ends. CDR1 is DFQATT, CDR2 SNEGSKA, per germline (reference sequence). The length of the CDR3 is 12 residues. Written as DNA, the CDR3 is TGCAGTGCTAGGGATAGGTTAATGACCCAGTACTTC. Translating it yields CSARDRLMTQYF.

This clonotype was seen once. A junction boundary mismatches the germline segment, possibly from a read error. CDR3 DNA: TGTGCCAGCAGCACAGGGACAGGAGTTGGCTGCACCTTC. This sequence encodes CASSTGTGVGCTF. The chain has TRBV7-3 and TRBJ1-2; the match to TRBD1 covers 8 bases. The CDR3 contains 13 residues. Germline lookup yields CDR1 SGHTA and CDR2 FQGTGA.

Only a few counts were recorded for this clonotype. The chain is built from TRBV5-1 and TRBJ2-1; 15 nucleotides line up with TRBD2. This CDR3 has 17 residues. Looked up from germline, CDR1 is SGHRS and CDR2 is YFSETQ. Trimming took 4 bases from V and 4 from J; bases not matched to a gene: 6. CDR3 coding DNA: TGCGCCAGCAGCACCGGACTAGCGGGGGGGTTTTACAATGAGCAGTTCTTC. Amino acid sequence: CASSTGLAGGFYNEQFF. Based on the CDR3 plus reference TRBV5-1 and TRBJ2-1, the full variable domain is KAGVTQTPRYLIKTRGQQVTLSCSPISGHRSVSWYQQTPGQGLQFLFEYFSETQRNKGNFPGRFSGRQFSNSRSEMNVSTLELGDSALYLCASSTGLAGGFYNEQFFGPGTRLTVL.

The V call is TRBV7-2, the J call TRBJ2-7; 8 nucleotides line up with TRBD1. Germline CDR1 and CDR2: SGHTA and FQGNSA. After removal of 5 bases from V and 2 bases from J, the junction contained 11 bases not matched to a gene. This CDR3 spans 16 amino acids. CDR3 in amino acids: CASSPTRTGLTYEQYF. The CDR3 DNA follows: TGTGCCAGCAGCCCCACCCGGACAGGGTTGACCTACGAGCAGTACTTC.